The TCR beta chain described here comes from a study of T cells in Graves' hyperthyroidism and ophthalmopathy. Overall study: Peripheral blood was collected at initial diagnosis, before any treatment.

Overall study findings and caveats: Most clonotypes expanded in the thyroid (above 0.001) were also present in blood.

The CDR3 contains 16 residues. CDR1 is MNHNS, CDR2 SASEGT, per germline. After removal of 5 bases from V and 5 bases from J, the junction contained 10 bases not matched to a gene. This clonotype was observed many times. The antigen is undetermined. RNA transcripts served as the template for amplifying TCR beta CDR3 regions. HTBI primers were employed in a first-round RT-PCR of the TCR CDR3. TCRdb reprocessed the multiplex PCR reads via MiXCR and lists one record per CDR3 protein. Of 490,000 or so distinct CDR3 sequences in the sample, nearly 20% were seen once. Sequences were obtained from blood. The V gene is TRBV6-1, the J gene TRBJ2-1, with TRBD1 matching 9 bases. The receptor was isolated from a middle-aged man with Graves' ophthalmopathy. This CDR3 is CASSPRRDRVHNEQFF. In DNA form, the CDR3 reads TGTGCCAGCAGTCCGAGGAGGGACAGGGTCCACAATGAGCAGTTCTTC.